The 31 T cell receptor beta chains reported below all come from one sample, sequenced in a study of shared clonotypes between healthy human individuals. Sequenced by immunoSEQ multiplex PCR; TCRdb stores in-frame clones only, minus some. The table records millions of clones, 85% to 95% of them present only once. Sequencing was performed on naive CD4+ T cells sorted from blood. Subset meaning: CD45RA+ positively selected. All receptors derive from a man between 18 and 35 years old in good health.

The chain recombines TRBV18 with TRBJ1-3; weak D call: TRBD1 (6 bases). Germline lookup yields CDR1 KGHSH and CDR2 LQKENI. CDR3 size: 17 residues. V lost 3 bases, J lost 1 base, and 16 bases lay in between. The CDR3 nucleotides read TGTGCCAGCTCACCCGACCGGGGGGCTCTGTCTGGAAACACCATATATTTT. Its translation: CASSPDRGALSGNTIYF.

This clone appeared once. This chain joins TRBV6-1 and TRBJ1-2, with 9 bases fitting TRBD1. Germline values: CDR1 MNHNS, CDR2 SASEGT. The CDR3 runs to 15 residues. J gave up 5 bases and V 7 bases, and 11 bases lay outside the gene matches. CDR3 sequence reads: CASTREKGTGYGYTF. The CDR3 DNA follows: TGTGCCAGCACCCGAGAGAAGGGGACAGGGTATGGCTACACCTTC.

The chain joins TRBV28 to TRBJ2-3, with a weak D call TRBD1 (6 bases). CDR1 is MDHEN, CDR2 SYDVKM, per germline. The CDR3 length is 14 residues. The V and J ends lost 8 bases and 0 bases respectively, with 12 bases between them. CDR3 nucleotide sequence: TGTGCCAGCGAAACAGGGTCGAGCACAGATACGCAGTATTTT. Translating it yields CASETGSSTDTQYF.

The CDR3 bases are TGTGCCAGCAAGGTAGGACAGGGGGGGTCCTACGAGCAGTACTTC. Translating gives CASKVGQGGSYEQYF. The chain employs TRBV6-5 and TRBJ2-7, with TRBD1 identical over 10 bases. After removal of 7 bases from V and 1 base from J, the junction contained 7 bases not matched to a gene. Germline CDR1 reads MNHEY; CDR2 reads SVGAGI. This CDR3 region has 15 residues.

A word on this clone: Other DNA sequences in this sample translate to the same CDR3. V usage is TRBV7-2 and J usage is TRBJ2-7; D is ambiguous. V dropped 3 bases and J dropped 3 bases, with 9 bases sitting between them. CDR3 length: 13 residues. CDR1 SGHTA and CDR2 FQGNSA come from the germline V gene. CDR3 coding DNA: TGTGCCAGCAGCTTCTCATCGGGCTACGAGCAGTACTTC. Its translation: CASSFSSGYEQYF.

A note on this clone: This CDR3 is also generated by other DNA sequences in the sample. The V call is TRBV29-1, the J call TRBJ2-2; 10 nucleotides align to TRBD2. The V segment lost 7 bases and the J segment 1 base; nucleotides outside the gene matches: 3. The V gene's germline CDR1 is SQVTM and CDR2 ANQGSEA. CDR3 length: 14 residues. The CDR3 protein is CSARTSGNTGELFF. DNA of the CDR3: TGCAGCGCGCGGACTAGCGGGAACACCGGGGAGCTGTTTTTT.

This chain uses TRBV5-1 with TRBJ1-2; tentatively, D is TRBD1 (5 bases). The CDR3 is 16 amino acids. Germline CDR1 reads SGHRS; CDR2 reads YFSETQ. Trimming left V 0 bases short and J 4 bases short, with 16 bases between. The CDR3 is CASSLGGGPSGYGYTF. The CDR3 region has the DNA TGCGCCAGCAGCTTGGGGGGCGGACCCTCGGGCTATGGCTACACCTTC.

The chain employs TRBV6-1 and TRBJ1-1, with D possibly TRBD1 on 5 matching bases. The germline V gene encodes CDR1 MNHNS and CDR2 SASEGT. There are 14 residues in the CDR3. The V end was cut by 7 bases, the J end by 1 base, with 13 bases between. The DNA for the CDR3 is TGTGCCAGCACTATGGACATCTCGAACACTGAAGCTTTCTTT. This encodes CASTMDISNTEAFF.

As regards this clone: This may come from a read error, since a much larger clone is one base off. The chain uses TRBV6-5 and TRBJ1-2, with a weak D call TRBD1 (6 bases). This CDR3 region has 13 residues. Deletions cut 6 bases from V and 2 bases from J, with 10 bases between. The germline CDR1 and CDR2 sequences are MNHEY and SVGAGI. The CDR3 here is CASSPDRNYGYTF. The DNA of the CDR3 is TGTGCCAGCAGCCCGGACAGAAACTATGGCTACACCTTC.

For the CDR3, the DNA is TGTGCCAGCAGCCAAGAAGCACTTTTACAGATGAGCAATCAGCCCCAGCATTTT. Translating gives CASSQEALLQMSNQPQHF. V and J are TRBV14 and TRBJ1-5; D ambiguous. V was shortened by 0 bases and J by 1 base, with 16 bases between the two germline ends. CDR3 length: 18 residues. In germline, CDR1 is SGHDN, CDR2 FVKESK.

The chain carries TRBV4-1 and TRBJ2-1; D assignment may be TRBD1 or TRBD2 (6 bases each). V was pared by 0 bases and J by 1 base, with 10 bases between. The CDR3 has 16 residues. Germline V gives CDR1 MGHRA, CDR2 YSYEKL. DNA of the CDR3: TGCGCCAGCAGCCAAGAAGGGGGGCAGTCCTACAATGAGCAGTTCTTC. This sequence encodes CASSQEGGQSYNEQFF.

The chain employs TRBV25-1 and TRBJ2-5; D is uncertain. In germline, CDR1 is MGHDK, CDR2 SYGVNS. The CDR3 extends over 12 amino acids. The ends were cut back, 5 bases at V and 5 bases at J, with 9 bases in the middle. The CDR3 loop is CASSSSMETQYF. Written as DNA, the CDR3 is TGTGCCAGCAGTTCTAGTATGGAGACCCAGTACTTC.

This chain links TRBV7-6 with TRBJ2-7, with D unresolved. The CDR3 loop spans 13 amino acids. The V gene's germline CDR1 is SGHVS and CDR2 FNYEAQ. V was trimmed by 0 bases and J by 6 bases, leaving 9 bases between them. As DNA, the CDR3 is TGTGCCAGCAGCTTAGCTACCCCCGGCGAGCAGTACTTC. It codes for CASSLATPGEQYF.

The V and J genes are TRBV1 and TRBJ1-2. TRBV1 is deemed a pseudogene. The CDR3 covers 15 residues. The CDR3 bases are TGCACCAGCAGCCAAGAGTCGGAGACTAACTATGGCTACACCTTC. This sequence encodes CTSSQESETNYGYTF.

The rearrangement uses TRBV28 and TRBJ2-1; D gene ambiguous. The V and J ends lost 6 bases and 6 bases respectively, with 15 bases between them. The V gene's germline CDR1 is MDHEN and CDR2 SYDVKM. CDR3 length equals 14 residues. The CDR3 region is CASSILKGFNEQFF. The CDR3 nucleotides read TGTGCCAGCAGCATATTAAAGGGATTCAATGAGCAGTTCTTC. Combining the CDR3 with reference TRBV28 and TRBJ2-1 gives the whole variable domain DVKVTQSSRYLVKRTGEKVFLECVQDMDHENMFWYRQDPGLGLRLIYFSYDVKMKEKGDIPEGYSVSREKKERFSLILESASTNQTSMYLCASSILKGFNEQFFGPGTRLTVL.

Comments on this clone: Other DNA sequences in the same sample also yield this CDR3. The CDR3 here is CSVLGQASYEQYF. The CDR3 DNA reads as TGCAGCGTTCTGGGACAGGCGTCCTACGAGCAGTACTTC. The chain couples TRBV29-1 to TRBJ2-5, with 8 bases fitting TRBD1. The J call may be mistaken, given a closer DNA end match to TRBJ2-7. The CDR3 is 13 amino acids. Germline loops: CDR1 SQVTM, CDR2 ANQGSEA.

The rearrangement joins TRBV11-3 to TRBJ2-5, with 9 bases matching TRBD2. There are 14 residues in the CDR3. J was trimmed by 2 bases and V by 7 bases; bases with no gene match: 5. CDR1 and CDR2 (germline): SGHNT, YENEEA. CDR3 amino acids: CASTLAGGQETQYF. The CDR3 DNA sequence: TGTGCCAGCACCCTGGCGGGGGGGCAAGAGACCCAGTACTTC.

The chain carries TRBV15 and TRBJ1-1; no firm D call. There are 13 residues in the CDR3. V was trimmed by 1 base and J by 3 bases, leaving 6 bases between them. Germline V gene lookup returns CDR1 LNHNV and CDR2 YYDKDF (reference sequence). The CDR3 loop reads CATSRGPDTEAFF. For the CDR3, the DNA is TGTGCCACCAGCAGAGGTCCGGACACTGAAGCTTTCTTT.

The chain has TRBV11-2 and TRBJ2-5; D is perhaps TRBD1 or TRBD2 (5 bases each). The CDR3 spans 13 residues. Trimming took off 4 bases at V and 5 bases at J, with 11 bases between the two ends. Germline loops: CDR1 SGHAT, CDR2 FQNNGV. The CDR3: CASSWDGAETQYF. CDR3 sequence (DNA): TGTGCCAGCAGCTGGGACGGTGCGGAGACCCAGTACTTC.

The genes are TRBV2 and TRBJ1-6; TRBD1 might be the D (5 bases). Per the germline V gene, CDR1 is SNHLY and CDR2 is FYNNEI. The CDR3 contains 14 residues. V gave up 6 bases and J gave up 8 bases, with 14 bases separating them. CDR3 sequence (DNA): TGTGCCAGCAGGGGGGGACTTGGGGATTCACCCCTCCACTTT. It is translated as CASRGGLGDSPLHF.

The V gene is TRBV18, the J gene TRBJ2-7; TRBD2 agrees at 15 bases. J lost 5 bases, V lost 1 base, and 3 bases had no gene match. The CDR3 sequence is 16 residues long. Germline loops: CDR1 KGHSH, CDR2 LQKENI. This CDR3 reads CASSPLGTSGRHEQYF. In nucleotides, the CDR3 is TGTGCCAGCTCACCACTTGGGACTAGCGGGAGGCACGAGCAGTACTTC.

The CDR3 coding sequence is TGTGCCAGCAGCTTAGGGGGGACTCCACCCCCTGAAGCTTTCTTT. This gives the protein CASSLGGTPPPEAFF. The gene calls are TRBV7-6 and TRBJ1-1, with D tentatively TRBD1 (5 bases). The V gene lost 1 base and the J gene lost 6 bases, with 15 bases spanning the gap. CDR3 length: 15 amino acids. CDR1 is SGHVS and CDR2 is FNYEAQ in the germline V gene.

The V call is TRBV6-6, the J call TRBJ2-1; 10 positions agree with TRBD2. This CDR3 has 16 amino acids. Losses at the gene ends were 6 bases for V and 14 bases for J; bases not matched to a gene: 19. The V gene's germline CDR1 is MNHNY and CDR2 SVGAGI (reference sequence). This CDR3 is CASRRAEAGGPGLEFF. The CDR3 region has the DNA TGTGCCAGCAGGAGAGCGGAAGCGGGAGGGCCTGGCCTGGAGTTCTTC.

The chain carries TRBV5-1 and TRBJ1-1, with 8 bases identical to TRBD1. CDR3 length: 14 residues. CDR1 is SGHRS, CDR2 YFSETQ, per germline. With V trimmed by 7 bases and J by 5 bases, 10 bases remained unmatched. The CDR3 is CASAPGGAETEAFF. As DNA, the CDR3 is TGCGCCAGCGCCCCAGGGGGCGCAGAAACTGAAGCTTTCTTT. Full variable domain (rest looked up from reference TRBV5-1 and TRBJ1-1): KAGVTQTPRYLIKTRGQQVTLSCSPISGHRSVSWYQQTPGQGLQFLFEYFSETQRNKGNFPGRFSGRQFSNSRSEMNVSTLELGDSALYLCASAPGGAETEAFFGQGTRLTVV.

This clone is a singleton in its sample. The chain links TRBV2 to TRBJ2-1, with D maybe TRBD2 (5 bases). CDR3 size: 11 residues. V was trimmed by 6 bases and J by 15 bases, leaving 15 bases between them. The germline V gene encodes CDR1 SNHLY and CDR2 FYNNEI. The CDR3 protein is CASRGRGAPFF. DNA of the CDR3: TGTGCCAGCAGGGGTCGGGGAGCCCCGTTCTTC.

The V call is TRBV11-2, the J call TRBJ2-3; 9 nucleotides agree with TRBD2. The CDR3 runs to 16 residues. Germline V gene lookup returns CDR1 SGHAT and CDR2 FQNNGV. Unmatched junction bases numbered 8, after V lost 5 bases and J lost 2 bases. CDR3 protein: CASSQLAGVSTDTQYF. CDR3 bases: TGTGCCAGCAGCCAATTAGCGGGAGTCTCCACAGATACGCAGTATTTT.

This sequence joins TRBV25-1 and TRBJ1-6, with a weak D call TRBD1 (5 bases). This CDR3 is built from 15 residues. V was trimmed by 8 bases and J by 6 bases, leaving 17 bases between them. Germline assignment: CDR1 MGHDK and CDR2 SYGVNS. This CDR3 reads CASGQMDGFNSPLHF. The DNA for the CDR3 is TGTGCCAGCGGACAAATGGACGGTTTTAATTCACCCCTCCACTTT.

This clone was counted between two and nine times. In this CDR3 the conserved last residue, phenylalanine or tryptophan, is missing, so a read error is likely. Because the CDR3's place on the DNA is in doubt, the DNA is left out and the CDR3 is given as listed by TCRdb. V gene TRBV21-1 combines with J gene TRBJ1-2. TRBV21-1 is labeled a pseudogene. The CDR3 comprises 11 residues, both ends counted. The CDR3 loop is CASSKGPNGVS.

This rearrangement joins TRBV18 to TRBJ2-2, with D hard to call. Germline V gene sequence: CDR1 KGHSH, CDR2 LQKENI. The CDR3 covers 15 residues. V was clipped by 6 bases and J by 0 bases, with 11 bases between them. In nucleotides, the CDR3 is TGTGCCAGCTCCGCCGGGCCATCGAACACCGGGGAGCTGTTTTTT. Translation: CASSAGPSNTGELFF.

V and J are TRBV25-1 and TRBJ2-4; D remains ambiguous. Germline lookup yields CDR1 MGHDK and CDR2 SYGVNS. CDR3 length: 11 amino acids. The V and J ends lost 5 bases and 15 bases respectively, with 14 bases between them. This CDR3 is CASSFQVRRYF. The CDR3 DNA reads TGTGCCAGCAGTTTTCAGGTCCGGAGGTACTTC.

The chain carries TRBV28 and TRBJ1-4, with D hard to call. The V gene lost 1 base and the J gene lost 4 bases, with 7 bases spanning the gap. Germline CDR1 is MDHEN and CDR2 is SYDVKM. CDR3 length: 14 residues. The CDR3 DNA reads as TGTGCCAGCAGTTTATCGGCAGTTAATGAAAAACTGTTTTTT. It is translated as CASSLSAVNEKLFF.